This T cell receptor beta chain was obtained from a study of blood T cell repertoires in COVID-19. At the level of the study: Some COVID-19 samples were acute and others convalescent; all came from the United States, Italy and Spain. Sample material is recorded as cDNA or gDNA derived from T cells, B-cell-depleted T cells, or PBMCs.

Authors' data handling: Estimates of nucleated cell counts were drawn from the amplification of reference gene primers. TCRdb's table, derived via immunoSEQ multiplex PCR, lists solely in-frame clones and lacks some. That table is the source of V, J and clone size, and D and trimming were worked out from the DNA. The sample lists 250,000 to 400,000 clones, 88% seen once, with 1.5% to 2% in the top ten. Enrolment of Seattle patients took place during active infection, and they were followed longitudinally. CDR3 length equals 12 residues. CDR1 and CDR2 (germline): MDHEN, SYDVKM. V lost 7 bases and J lost 10, with 11 bases in between.

The TCR was taken from a woman aged 25-40 years with COVID-19, enrolled during active disease. The chain has TRBV28 and TRBJ1-6; D possibly corresponds to TRBD1 (6 bases). The sequenced material came from peripheral blood. CDR3 DNA sequence: TGTGCCAGCAAACAGGGTGACTCACCCCTCCACTTT. It yields the protein CASKQGDSPLHF.